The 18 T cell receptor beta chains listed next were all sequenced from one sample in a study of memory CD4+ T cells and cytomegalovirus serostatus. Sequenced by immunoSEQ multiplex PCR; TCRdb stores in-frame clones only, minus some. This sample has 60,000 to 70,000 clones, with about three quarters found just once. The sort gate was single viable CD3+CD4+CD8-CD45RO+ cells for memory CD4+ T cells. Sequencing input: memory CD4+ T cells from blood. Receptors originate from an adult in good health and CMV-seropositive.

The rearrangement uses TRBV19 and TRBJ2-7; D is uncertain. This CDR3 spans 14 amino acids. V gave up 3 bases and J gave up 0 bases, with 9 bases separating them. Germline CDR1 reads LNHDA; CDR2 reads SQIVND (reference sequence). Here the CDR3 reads CASSMGTFSYEQYF. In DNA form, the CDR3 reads TGTGCCAGTAGTATGGGCACCTTCTCCTACGAGCAGTACTTC.

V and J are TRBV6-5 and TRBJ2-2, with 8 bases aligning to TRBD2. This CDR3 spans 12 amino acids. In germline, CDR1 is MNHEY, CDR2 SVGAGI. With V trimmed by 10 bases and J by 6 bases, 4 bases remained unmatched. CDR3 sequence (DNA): TGTGCCACCGGGGGGGACTCCGGGGAGCTGTTTTTT. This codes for CATGGDSGELFF.

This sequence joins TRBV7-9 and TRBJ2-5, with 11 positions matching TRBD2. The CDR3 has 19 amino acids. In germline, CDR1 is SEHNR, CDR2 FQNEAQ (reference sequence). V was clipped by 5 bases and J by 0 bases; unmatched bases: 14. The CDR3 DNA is TGTGCCAGCAGCCCCATGCGACTAGCGGGACGCCTCTACCAAGAGACCCAGTACTTC. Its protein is CASSPMRLAGRLYQETQYF. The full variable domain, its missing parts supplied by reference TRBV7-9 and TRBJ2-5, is DTGVSQNPRHKITKRGQNVTFRCDPISEHNRLYWYRQTLGQGPEFLTYFQNEAQLEKSRLLSDRFSAERPKGSFSTLEIQRTEQGDSAMYLCASSPMRLAGRLYQETQYFGPGTRLLVL.

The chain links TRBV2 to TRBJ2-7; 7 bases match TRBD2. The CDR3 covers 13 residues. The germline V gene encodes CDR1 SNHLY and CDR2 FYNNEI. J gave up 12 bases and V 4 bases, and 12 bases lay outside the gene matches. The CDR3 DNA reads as TGTGCCAGCAGTGGACTGGGAGGGTCGGCTTGGTACTTC. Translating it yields CASSGLGGSAWYF.

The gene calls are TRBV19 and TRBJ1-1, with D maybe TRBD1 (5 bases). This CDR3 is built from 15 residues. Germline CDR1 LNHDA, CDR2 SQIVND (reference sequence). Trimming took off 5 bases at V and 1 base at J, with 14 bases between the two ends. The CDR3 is CASSGGTLGNTEAFF. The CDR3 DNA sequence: TGTGCCAGTAGTGGGGGAACCCTCGGGAACACTGAAGCTTTCTTT.

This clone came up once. Here the CDR3 DNA reads TGTGCCAGTACCACTCCGGGACTACGTGGAGAGACCCAGTACTTC. This gives the protein CASTTPGLRGETQYF. This chain connects TRBV19 to TRBJ2-5, with 7 bases identical to TRBD2. CDR1 is LNHDA and CDR2 is SQIVND in the germline V gene (reference sequence). V trimming: 7 bases; J trimming: 4 bases; junction bases outside the gene matches: 12. The length of the CDR3 is 15 residues.

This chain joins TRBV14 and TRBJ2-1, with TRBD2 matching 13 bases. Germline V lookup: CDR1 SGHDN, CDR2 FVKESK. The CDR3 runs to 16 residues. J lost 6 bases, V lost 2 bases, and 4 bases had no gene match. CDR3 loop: CASSQTSGGASNEQFF. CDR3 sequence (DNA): TGTGCCAGCAGCCAAACTAGCGGGGGGGCCAGCAATGAGCAGTTCTTC.

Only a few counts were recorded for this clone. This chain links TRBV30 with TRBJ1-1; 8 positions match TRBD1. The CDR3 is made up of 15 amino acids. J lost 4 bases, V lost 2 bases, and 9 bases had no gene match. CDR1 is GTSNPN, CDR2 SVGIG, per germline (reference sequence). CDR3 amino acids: CAWSTNRGRVTEAFF. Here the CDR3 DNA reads TGTGCCTGGAGTACCAACAGGGGGAGGGTCACTGAAGCTTTCTTT.

CDR3 loop: CASSLRANSPLHF. The CDR3 bases are TGTGCCAGCAGCTTACGAGCGAATTCACCCCTCCACTTT. The gene calls are TRBV7-9 and TRBJ1-6; D gene unclear. This CDR3 is 13 amino acids long. Germline-derived CDR1 and CDR2 are SEHNR and FQNEAQ (reference sequence). Trimming pared 2 bases from V and 7 bases from J, leaving 6 bases between.

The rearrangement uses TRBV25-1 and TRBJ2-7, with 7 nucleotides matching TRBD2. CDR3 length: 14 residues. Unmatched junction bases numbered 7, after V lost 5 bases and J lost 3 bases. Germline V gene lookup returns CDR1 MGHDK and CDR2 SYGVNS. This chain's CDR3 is CASSLRGKDYEQYF. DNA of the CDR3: TGTGCCAGCAGTTTGCGGGGGAAGGACTACGAGCAGTACTTC.

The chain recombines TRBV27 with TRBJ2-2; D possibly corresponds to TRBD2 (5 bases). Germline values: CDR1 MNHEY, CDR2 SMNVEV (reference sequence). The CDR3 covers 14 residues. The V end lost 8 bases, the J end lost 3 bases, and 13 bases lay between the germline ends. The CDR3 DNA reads TGTGCCAGCCGCGGAGGATACCACACCGGGGAGCTGTTTTTT. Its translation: CASRGGYHTGELFF.

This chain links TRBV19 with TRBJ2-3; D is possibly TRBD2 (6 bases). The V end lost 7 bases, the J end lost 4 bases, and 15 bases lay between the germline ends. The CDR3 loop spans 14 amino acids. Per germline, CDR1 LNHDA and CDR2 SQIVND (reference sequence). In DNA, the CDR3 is TGTGCCAGTATGGTGAATAGCGGAGCAGATACGCAGTATTTT. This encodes CASMVNSGADTQYF.

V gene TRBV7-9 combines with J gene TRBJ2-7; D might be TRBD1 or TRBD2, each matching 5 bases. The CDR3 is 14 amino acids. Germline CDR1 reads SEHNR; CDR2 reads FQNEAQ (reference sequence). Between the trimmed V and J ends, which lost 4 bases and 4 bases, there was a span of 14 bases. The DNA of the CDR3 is TGTGCCAGCAGCTCGAAGGGGCGCGGGTACGAGCAGTACTTC. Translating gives CASSSKGRGYEQYF.

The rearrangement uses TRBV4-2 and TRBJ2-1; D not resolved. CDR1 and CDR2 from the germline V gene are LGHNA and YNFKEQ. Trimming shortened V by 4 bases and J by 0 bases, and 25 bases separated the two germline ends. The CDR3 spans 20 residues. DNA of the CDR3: TGTGCCAGCAGCCGGAGTTTGGTAGCAGACGCAACAAGCTCCTACAATGAGCAGTTCTTC. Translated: CASSRSLVADATSSYNEQFF.

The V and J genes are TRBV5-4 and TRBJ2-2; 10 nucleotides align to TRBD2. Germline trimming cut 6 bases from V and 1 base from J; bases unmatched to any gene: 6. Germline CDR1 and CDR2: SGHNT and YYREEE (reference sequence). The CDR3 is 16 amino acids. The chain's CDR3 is CASTPSGRENTGELFF. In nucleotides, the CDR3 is TGTGCCAGCACTCCTAGCGGGAGAGAGAACACCGGGGAGCTGTTTTTT.

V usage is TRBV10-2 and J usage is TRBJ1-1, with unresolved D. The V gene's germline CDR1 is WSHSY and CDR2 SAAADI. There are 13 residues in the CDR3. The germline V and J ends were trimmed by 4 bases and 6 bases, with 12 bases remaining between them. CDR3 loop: CASSVRVVAEAFF. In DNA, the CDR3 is TGCGCCAGCAGTGTGAGGGTTGTAGCTGAAGCTTTCTTT.

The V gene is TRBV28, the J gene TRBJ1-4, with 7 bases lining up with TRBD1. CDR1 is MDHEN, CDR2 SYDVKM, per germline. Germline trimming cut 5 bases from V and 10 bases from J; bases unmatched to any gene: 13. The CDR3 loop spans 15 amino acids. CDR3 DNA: TGTGCCAGCAGTACTTACAGGGGAAGCTTAGGAAAACTGTTTTTT. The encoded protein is CASSTYRGSLGKLFF.

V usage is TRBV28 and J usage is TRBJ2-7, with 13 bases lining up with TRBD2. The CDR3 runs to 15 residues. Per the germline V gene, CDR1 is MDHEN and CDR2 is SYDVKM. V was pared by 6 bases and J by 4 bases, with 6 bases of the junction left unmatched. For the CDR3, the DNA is TGTGCCAGCAGGAGACTAGCGGGAGGTGTTTACGAGCAGTACTTC. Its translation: CASRRLAGGVYEQYF.